The 6 T cell receptor beta chains presented below share a single source sample, sequenced in a study of OX40 agonist ivuxolimab in advanced cancers. TCRdb's copy holds only in-frame clones and misses some; the assay was immunoSEQ multiplex PCR. Of just under 60,000 clones listed, 91% were seen once; the top ten hold 3.5% to 4.5%. Sequenced material: CD4+ or CD8+ T cells sorted from blood, taken in a trial of the OX40 agonist ivuxolimab. These receptors were collected from an adult with an advanced solid tumor such as melanoma, head and neck, liver or kidney cancer.

The chain combines TRBV7-9 with TRBJ1-1, with D tentatively TRBD1 (6 bases). Trimming removed 5 bases at V and 3 bases at J, with 16 bases between. This CDR3 is built from 15 residues. Germline assignment: CDR1 SEHNR and CDR2 FQNEAQ (reference sequence). The CDR3 DNA sequence: TGTGCCAGCAGCCGTGGGCAGGGGAAGGACACTGAAGCTTTCTTT. Encoded protein: CASSRGQGKDTEAFF. The full variable domain, in which reference TRBV7-9 and TRBJ1-1 provide the parts outside the CDR3, is DTGVSQNPRHKITKRGQNVTFRCDPISEHNRLYWYRQTLGQGPEFLTYFQNEAQLEKSRLLSDRFSAERPKGSFSTLEIQRTEQGDSAMYLCASSRGQGKDTEAFFGQGTRLTVV.

The rearrangement joins TRBV6-5 to TRBJ1-2; D gene unclear. CDR3 length equals 13 residues. The ends were cut back, 2 bases at V and 2 bases at J, with 6 bases in the middle. CDR1 is MNHEY, CDR2 SVGAGI, per germline. The CDR3 sequence: CASSYRVNYGYTF. The DNA of the CDR3 is TGTGCCAGCAGTTACCGTGTAAACTATGGCTACACCTTC.

The chain employs TRBV9 and TRBJ2-7, with TRBD1 matching 11 bases. V was clipped by 3 bases and J by 3 bases; unmatched bases: 2. The germline CDR1 and CDR2 sequences are SGDLS and YYNGEE. The CDR3 runs 14 residues. CDR3 loop: CASSAGTGGYEQYF. As DNA, the CDR3 is TGTGCCAGCAGCGCCGGGACAGGGGGCTACGAGCAGTACTTC.

Only a few counts were recorded for this clone. The rearrangement uses TRBV2 and TRBJ2-3; D not certain. Germline V gene lookup returns CDR1 SNHLY and CDR2 FYNNEI. The V and J ends lost 8 bases and 9 bases respectively, with 6 bases between them. This CDR3 comprises 9 residues. As DNA, the CDR3 is TGTGCCAGCTCGAACACGCAGTATTTT. Its translation is CASSNTQYF.

This chain uses TRBV4-1 with TRBJ2-7; the match to TRBD1 covers 10 bases. J gave up 3 bases and V 3 bases, and 5 bases lay outside the gene matches. Germline V gene sequence: CDR1 MGHRA, CDR2 YSYEKL. The CDR3 runs 15 residues. CDR3 residues: CASSQPGQGSYEQYF. CDR3 in DNA: TGCGCCAGCAGCCAGCCGGGACAGGGGAGCTACGAGCAGTACTTC.

This clone was counted once. The CDR3 bases are TGTGCCAGCAGCTTTAGCGGAAGTTCCTACGAGTGGCAGTACTTC. It encodes CASSFSGSSYEWQYF. The V gene is TRBV7-9, the J gene TRBJ2-7; a possible D gene is TRBD2 (6 bases). The CDR3 sequence is 15 residues long. Germline CDR1 and CDR2: SEHNR and FQNEAQ (reference sequence). The V end lost 3 bases, the J end lost 9 bases, and 21 bases lay between the germline ends.